These 31 T cell receptor beta chains came from one sample sequenced in a study of blood T cell repertoires in COVID-19. Clones were sequenced by immunoSEQ multiplex PCR, and TCRdb holds only the in-frame ones, with some missing. The sample consists of approximately 150,000 clones, about 92% of them appearing once. The specimen was peripheral blood. All receptors derive from a human donor in a cohort sampled during active COVID-19.

This chain links TRBV2 with TRBJ1-4, with D maybe TRBD1 (6 bases). CDR3 length equals 17 residues. Germline CDR1 and CDR2: SNHLY and FYNNEI. Trimming removed 3 bases from V and 0 bases from J, with 14 bases in between. The CDR3 protein is CASSDPGQSATNEKLFF. In DNA form, the CDR3 reads TGTGCCAGCAGTGACCCGGGACAAAGTGCAACTAATGAAAAACTGTTTTTT.

The chain links TRBV7-8 to TRBJ1-1; D is possibly TRBD1 (6 bases). Trimming removed 5 bases from V and 0 bases from J, with 13 bases in between. The CDR3 spans 15 residues. Germline V gives CDR1 SGHVS, CDR2 FQNEAQ. In DNA form, the CDR3 reads TGTGCCAGCAGCCCGAGAGGACAGCTGAACACTGAAGCTTTCTTT. Translated: CASSPRGQLNTEAFF.

This chain uses TRBV6-5 with TRBJ1-2, with TRBD1 as a possible D gene (5 bases). The CDR3 runs to 15 residues. V lost 3 bases to trimming and J lost 2 bases, with 13 bases between them. Germline-derived CDR1 and CDR2 are MNHEY and SVGAGI. The CDR3 sequence: CASSYQAGFNYGYTF. The CDR3 nucleotides read TGTGCCAGCAGTTATCAGGCAGGGTTCAACTATGGCTACACCTTC.

The chain has TRBV10-1 and TRBJ1-6; TRBD1 matches at 10 bases. The CDR3 length is 14 residues. With 6 bases clipped from V and 7 bases from J, the junction kept 3 bases outside the gene matches. Germline V CDR1 and CDR2: WNHNN, SYGVQD (reference sequence). CDR3 in DNA: TGCGCCAGCAGCCGGGACAGGGGCAATTCACCCCTCCACTTT. It encodes CASSRDRGNSPLHF.

CDR3 amino acids: CASSFSGTEAFF. The CDR3, as DNA: TGTGCCAGCAGTTTTTCCGGGACAGAAGCTTTCTTT. This sequence joins TRBV12-3 or TRBV12-4 and TRBJ1-1; D is possibly TRBD1 (6 bases). Trimming removed 3 bases at V and 8 bases at J, with 10 bases between. The CDR3 has 12 amino acids.

V usage is TRBV6-2 or TRBV6-3 and J usage is TRBJ2-7; TRBD2 might be the D (5 bases). Germline loops: CDR1 MNHEY, CDR2 SVGEGT. The CDR3 has 12 residues. Trimming took off 5 bases at V and 2 bases at J, with 7 bases between the two ends. As DNA, the CDR3 is TGTGCCAGCAGTCGGGAACCCTACGAGCAGTACTTC. Its protein is CASSREPYEQYF.

This clone was seen just once. The rearrangement uses TRBV6-4 and TRBJ1-2, with D perhaps TRBD1 (6 bases). The length of the CDR3 is 15 residues. The germline V gene has CDR1 MRHNA and CDR2 SNTAGT. Trimming took off 0 bases at V and 8 bases at J, with 16 bases between the two ends. CDR3: CASSDSARGGRGYTF. DNA for the CDR3: TGTGCCAGCAGTGACTCGGCCAGGGGCGGCAGGGGCTACACCTTC.

Here the CDR3 reads CASSEMSGYGYTF. CDR3 DNA: TGCGCCAGCAGTGAGATGTCAGGCTATGGCTACACCTTC. The genes are TRBV10-2 and TRBJ1-2; D gene unclear. V lost 2 bases and J 4 bases, leaving 8 bases between the germline ends. Germline V gene lookup returns CDR1 WSHSY and CDR2 SAAADI. CDR3 length: 13 amino acids.

The rearrangement joins TRBV10-3 to TRBJ1-1, with 7 nucleotides matching TRBD1. V gave up 6 bases and J gave up 2 bases; unmatched junction bases: 6. Germline V gene data show CDR1 as ENHRY and CDR2 as SYGVKD. This CDR3 is 14 amino acids long. CDR3 sequence (DNA): TGTGCCATCAGACAGGACAGGACAAACACTGAAGCTTTCTTT. This sequence encodes CAIRQDRTNTEAFF.

This sequence joins TRBV2 and TRBJ2-2; 7 bases map to TRBD2. Germline V CDR1 and CDR2: SNHLY, FYNNEI. V was pared by 1 base and J by 0 bases, with 2 bases of the junction left unmatched. This CDR3 region has 16 residues. The CDR3 spells CASSEGLAANTGELFF. The CDR3 bases are TGTGCCAGCAGTGAAGGTCTAGCGGCGAACACCGGGGAGCTGTTTTTT. Variable domain in full (rest from reference TRBV2 and TRBJ2-2): EPEVTQTPSHQVTQMGQEVILRCVPISNHLYFYWYRQILGQKVEFLVSFYNNEISEKSEIFDDQFSVERPDGSNFTLKIRSTKLEDSAMYFCASSEGLAANTGELFFGEGSRLTVL.

The chain carries TRBV4-3 and TRBJ2-2, with 7 bases that match TRBD1. The CDR3 totals 18 residues. V shed 0 bases, J shed 1 base, and the junction held 8 bases outside the gene matches. CDR1 LGHNA and CDR2 YSLEER come from the germline V gene. DNA of the CDR3: TGCGCCAGCAGCCAAGATAATTCGGGACAGATGAACACCGGGGAGCTGTTTTTT. Translating it yields CASSQDNSGQMNTGELFF.

The V and J genes are TRBV5-1 and TRBJ2-2; no clear D gene. Trimming took 5 bases from V and 6 from J, leaving 11 bases between them. The CDR3 extends over 13 amino acids. CDR1 is SGHRS, CDR2 YFSETQ, per germline. Here the CDR3 DNA reads TGCGCCAGCAGGCTGGCTTCACCCGGGGAGCTGTTTTTT. Its translation: CASRLASPGELFF.

V is TRBV6-1 and J is TRBJ2-3; 7 nucleotides agree with TRBD2. Trimming took 2 bases from V and 2 from J; bases not matched to a gene: 4. The V gene's germline CDR1 is MNHNS and CDR2 SASEGT. The CDR3 sequence is 15 residues long. The CDR3 DNA is TGTGCCAGCAGTGAACAGGGACTAACCACAGATACGCAGTATTTT. This encodes CASSEQGLTTDTQYF.

The chain employs TRBV2 and TRBJ2-5; TRBD2 matches 7 bases. The CDR3 is made up of 13 amino acids. The junction had 9 bases not matched to a gene; V was cut back by 9 bases and J by 5 bases. The germline V gene has CDR1 SNHLY and CDR2 FYNNEI. The DNA of the CDR3 is TGTGCCAGAGGAGCGGGGCGCTTGGAGACCCAGTACTTC. The encoded protein is CARGAGRLETQYF.

V is TRBV9 and J is TRBJ2-1, with 8 bases that match TRBD2. Germline CDR1 and CDR2: SGDLS and YYNGEE. The CDR3 has 14 residues. V lost 2 bases, J lost 3 bases, and 1 base stayed unmatched. Here the CDR3 reads CASSVSGVYNEQFF. The CDR3 DNA reads as TGTGCCAGCAGCGTTAGCGGGGTCTACAATGAGCAGTTCTTC.

The chain employs TRBV28 and TRBJ2-5; weak D call: TRBD2 (6 bases). Germline CDR1 MDHEN, CDR2 SYDVKM. V dropped 5 bases and J dropped 3 bases, with 13 bases sitting between them. This CDR3 spans 14 amino acids. The CDR3 coding sequence is TGTGCCAGCAGTCCGGTTTTAGCGGAAGAGACCCAGTACTTC. It yields the protein CASSPVLAEETQYF.

This clone was seen only a few times. The V gene is TRBV19, the J gene TRBJ1-5; TRBD1 is a possible D gene (5 bases). Germline V gene lookup returns CDR1 LNHDA and CDR2 SQIVND (reference sequence). Trimming removed 1 base at V and 5 bases at J, with 15 bases between. CDR3 length: 16 amino acids. The CDR3 nucleotides read TGTGCCAGTAGTATAGGGGCAGGGAATAGGGATCAGCCCCAGCATTTT. Its protein product is CASSIGAGNRDQPQHF. Full variable domain (outside the CDR3, taken from reference TRBV19 and TRBJ1-5): DGGITQSPKYLFRKEGQNVTLSCEQNLNHDAMYWYRQDPGQGLRLIYYSQIVNDFQKGDIAEGYSVSREKKESFPLTVTSAQKNPTAFYLCASSIGAGNRDQPQHFGDGTRLSIL.

V usage is TRBV3-1 (or the pseudogene TRBV3-2) and J usage is TRBJ2-7; 9 nucleotides line up with TRBD1. V was clipped by 1 base and J by 4 bases; unmatched bases: 5. The CDR3 length is 15 residues. The germline V gene has CDR1 LGHDT and CDR2 YNNKEL (reference sequence). The CDR3 DNA is TGTGCCAGCAGCCAAGTAGGGACAGGGATTTACGAGCAGTACTTC. It is translated as CASSQVGTGIYEQYF.

The chain links TRBV5-6 to TRBJ2-7; 12 bases agree with TRBD1. The germline gives CDR1 SGHDT, CDR2 YYEEEE. The CDR3 is made up of 15 amino acids. After removal of 7 bases from V and 4 bases from J, the junction contained 9 bases not matched to a gene. The CDR3 reads CASLRRDRGQYEQYF. The CDR3 bases are TGTGCCAGCCTGCGGCGGGACAGGGGGCAGTACGAGCAGTACTTC. The full variable domain, in which reference TRBV5-6 and TRBJ2-7 provide the parts outside the CDR3, is DAGVTQSPTHLIKTRGQQVTLRCSPKSGHDTVSWYQQALGQGPQFIFQYYEEEERQRGNFPDRFSGHQFPNYSSELNVNALLLGDSALYLCASLRRDRGQYEQYFGPGTRLTVT.

V usage is TRBV7-3 and J usage is TRBJ1-6; possibly TRBD1 for D (5 bases). CDR3 length: 15 amino acids. Germline V gives CDR1 SGHTA, CDR2 FQGTGA. Trimming removed 0 bases at V and 7 bases at J, with 10 bases between. This chain's CDR3 is CASSLTGGVNSPLHF. For the CDR3, the DNA is TGTGCCAGCAGCTTAACTGGGGGGGTAAATTCACCCCTCCACTTT.

This chain uses TRBV5-1 with TRBJ2-2, with D possibly being TRBD1 (6 bases). Trimming pared 4 bases from V and 0 bases from J, leaving 13 bases between. The CDR3 sequence is 16 residues long. The V gene's germline CDR1 is SGHRS and CDR2 YFSETQ. The CDR3 DNA is TGCGCCAGCAGCGGGGGCCGGCACCCGAACACCGGGGAGCTGTTTTTT. It translates to CASSGGRHPNTGELFF. The full variable domain, rest sourced from reference TRBV5-1 and TRBJ2-2, is KAGVTQTPRYLIKTRGQQVTLSCSPISGHRSVSWYQQTPGQGLQFLFEYFSETQRNKGNFPGRFSGRQFSNSRSEMNVSTLELGDSALYLCASSGGRHPNTGELFFGEGSRLTVL.

The chain uses TRBV4-2 and TRBJ2-3; 7 positions agree with TRBD2. J lost 0 bases, V lost 2 bases, and 14 bases had no gene match. The CDR3 spans 19 residues. Germline V gives CDR1 LGHNA, CDR2 YNFKEQ. CDR3 protein: CASSQSATGGSFSTDTQYF. The CDR3 nucleotides are TGTGCCAGCAGCCAATCTGCGACCGGGGGGTCCTTTAGCACAGATACGCAGTATTTT.

This sequence joins TRBV7-8 and TRBJ1-1; 9 bases align to TRBD1. The CDR3 runs 13 residues. Germline V gene sequence: CDR1 SGHVS, CDR2 FQNEAQ. The V and J ends lost 5 bases and 11 bases, in that order; junction bases with no gene match: 9. The CDR3 region is CASSEAGTGLAFF. In DNA, the CDR3 is TGTGCCAGCAGCGAGGCCGGGACAGGGTTGGCTTTCTTT.

The chain has TRBV29-1 and TRBJ1-1; D may be TRBD1 (6 bases). The CDR3 spans 14 residues. The V gene's germline CDR1 is SQVTM and CDR2 ANQGSEA. V gave up 3 bases and J gave up 1 base, with 12 bases separating them. CDR3 DNA: TGCAGCGTTGATACAGGGCCTAGGAACACTGAAGCTTTCTTT. Its protein product is CSVDTGPRNTEAFF.

J is TRBJ2-7 and V is TRBV9; the D is unclear. V lost 0 bases and J 0 bases, leaving 7 bases between the germline ends. This CDR3 has 14 amino acids. Looked up from germline, CDR1 is SGDLS and CDR2 is YYNGEE. The CDR3 here is CASSVGRSSYEQYF. The CDR3 bases are TGTGCCAGCAGCGTAGGTCGGTCCTCCTACGAGCAGTACTTC.

The gene calls are TRBV18 and TRBJ1-1; D possibly corresponds to TRBD1 (5 bases). Germline CDR1 and CDR2: KGHSH and LQKENI. This CDR3 region has 15 residues. V was clipped by 2 bases and J by 0 bases, with 10 bases between them. CDR3 region: CASSPGKGLNTEAFF. In DNA form, the CDR3 reads TGTGCCAGCTCACCAGGGAAGGGGCTGAACACTGAAGCTTTCTTT.

This clone was seen only once. The rearrangement joins TRBV4-3 to TRBJ1-5, with D unclear. CDR3 length equals 16 residues. Germline lookup yields CDR1 LGHNA and CDR2 YSLEER. V lost 0 bases and J 4 bases, leaving 13 bases between the germline ends. DNA of the CDR3: TGCGCCAGCAGCCAAGATGGGCAGATAAGAAATCAGCCCCAGCATTTT. This gives the protein CASSQDGQIRNQPQHF.

The chain employs TRBV6-6 and TRBJ1-2; maybe TRBD1 (6 bases). Germline V gives CDR1 MNHNY, CDR2 SVGAGI (reference sequence). The CDR3 contains 12 residues. The V end was cut by 6 bases, the J end by 3 bases, with 8 bases between. CDR3 nucleotides: TGTGCCAGCAGACAGGGCCACTATGGCTACACCTTC. This gives the protein CASRQGHYGYTF.

The gene calls are TRBV5-1 and TRBJ2-7; 7 bases fit TRBD1. V lost 3 bases to trimming and J lost 7 bases; unmatched junction nucleotides: 10. Germline loops: CDR1 SGHRS, CDR2 YFSETQ. The CDR3 contains 14 residues. CDR3 protein: CASSYDRVDGEQYF. CDR3 bases: TGCGCCAGCAGCTACGACAGGGTTGACGGGGAGCAGTACTTC.

This chain joins TRBV27 and TRBJ2-7, with D perhaps TRBD1 (6 bases). Trimming cost V 6 bases and J 4 bases, with 13 bases left between them. From germline, CDR1 is MNHEY and CDR2 SMNVEV (reference sequence). The CDR3 consists of 13 residues. CDR3 residues: CASRPGHSYEQYF. The DNA of the CDR3 is TGTGCCAGCAGACCGGGACACAGTTACGAGCAGTACTTC.

The rearrangement joins TRBV5-1 to TRBJ2-7, with D perhaps TRBD1 (5 bases). V lost 0 bases, J lost 2 bases, and 12 bases lay in between. From germline, CDR1 is SGHRS and CDR2 YFSETQ. The CDR3 runs to 15 residues. The CDR3 bases are TGCGCCAGCAGCTTGGCGCAGGGTACCACCTACGAGCAGTACTTC. It yields the protein CASSLAQGTTYEQYF. Full variable domain (missing parts from reference TRBV5-1 and TRBJ2-7): KAGVTQTPRYLIKTRGQQVTLSCSPISGHRSVSWYQQTPGQGLQFLFEYFSETQRNKGNFPGRFSGRQFSNSRSEMNVSTLELGDSALYLCASSLAQGTTYEQYFGPGTRLTVT.